The clone carrying this T cell receptor (beta chain) has just a few counts. The antigen is unknown. TCRdb independently ran MiXCR on the RT-PCR reads; one entry per CDR3 protein. The table has some 500,000 distinct CDR3 sequences, about 15% seen once; the top ten hold 2.5% to 3.5%. This sample was taken from a study of response to subunit inactivated influenza vaccine. Trimming stripped 3 bases from V and 2 bases from J, with 12 bases between. CDR3 length: 15 residues. Study observations and caveats: The authors suggested that few new T cells are recruited per seasonal influenza vaccination.

This clonotype was sampled from a man in his fifties or sixties who received an inactivated influenza vaccine. The chain uses TRBV12-3 or TRBV12-4 and TRBJ2-3; perhaps D is TRBD1 or TRBD2 (5 bases each). The starting material was CD4+ T cells sorted from PBMCs, obtained less than 30 months after vaccination. CDR3 residues: CASSLGPGTTDTQYF. CDR3 nucleotides: TGTGCCAGCAGTTTGGGTCCGGGGACCACAGATACGCAGTATTTT.